One and the same sample provided the 20 T cell receptor beta chains below, sequenced in a study of regulatory T cells in long-lasting Graves disease. Construction of the TCR beta libraries employed iRepertoire HTBI primers in conjunction with Arm-PCR of CDR3 regions. TCRdb used MiXCR to reprocess the multiplex PCR reads, holding one entry per CDR3 protein. Of about 560,000 distinct CDR3 sequences in the sample, more than 15% were seen once. Noted time point: newly diagnosed GD, antithyroid drugs for less than 3 months. Making the TCR library involved RNA that had been extracted from PBMCs. These data were also reused for a study on T cells in Graves' hyperthyroidism and ophthalmopathy.

Sample: peripheral blood mononuclear cells (PBMCs), taken at new diagnosis, from a patient treated with antithyroid drugs. Receptor source: a young man with Graves disease.

Ten or more counts support this clonotype. The chain recombines TRBV2 with TRBJ2-3; D assignment may be TRBD1 or TRBD2 (5 bases each). The end of the DNA fits TRBJ2-1 better, so the J call may be wrong. There are 13 residues in the CDR3. Germline V gives CDR1 SNHLY, CDR2 FYNNEI. This chain's CDR3 is CASSRDRTNEQFF. In DNA, the CDR3 is TGTGCCAGCAGCCGGGACCGGACCAATGAGCAGTTCTTC.

This clonotype turned up a few times. The CDR3 region is CSVEDNPGSGNTIYF. The CDR3 DNA reads TGCAGCGTTGAAGATAACCCAGGCTCTGGAAACACCATATATTTT. The rearrangement links TRBV29-1 to TRBJ1-3; D call uncertain. CDR1 is SQVTM, CDR2 ANQGSEA, per germline. The CDR3 consists of 15 residues. Trimming cost V 0 bases and J 0 bases, with 9 bases left between them.

This clonotype occurred many times. The genes are TRBV12-3 or TRBV12-4 and TRBJ2-5; D is undetermined. This CDR3 has 11 amino acids. Trimming pared 6 bases from V and 6 bases from J, leaving 8 bases between. The CDR3 spells CASSTMQTQYF. For the CDR3, the DNA is TGTGCCAGCAGCACGATGCAGACCCAGTACTTC.

This clonotype has a count of ten or more. The gene calls are TRBV11-2 and TRBJ1-1; TRBD1 matches 8 bases. Germline CDR1 is SGHAT and CDR2 is FQNNGV. V shed 3 bases, J shed 10 bases, and the junction held 7 bases outside the gene matches. The CDR3 length is 13 residues. The CDR3 here is CASSFSQGARAFF. The DNA for the CDR3 is TGTGCCAGCAGCTTCTCTCAGGGGGCGCGAGCTTTCTTT. The full variable domain, rest sourced from reference TRBV11-2 and TRBJ1-1, is EAGVAQSPRYKIIEKRQSVAFWCNPISGHATLYWYQQILGQGPKLLIQFQNNGVVDDSQLPKDRFSAERLKGVDSTLKIQPAKLEDSAVYLCASSFSQGARAFFGQGTRLTVV.

The chain employs TRBV20-1 and TRBJ2-6; the match to TRBD1 covers 9 bases. Germline-derived CDR1 and CDR2 are DFQATT and SNEGSKA (reference sequence). The CDR3 loop spans 17 amino acids. V gave up 6 bases and J gave up 0 bases; unmatched junction bases: 9. This CDR3 reads CSARDRETFSGANVLTF. In DNA form, the CDR3 reads TGCAGTGCGAGGGACAGGGAGACCTTCTCTGGGGCCAACGTCCTGACTTTC.

This clonotype was detected a few times. This chain links TRBV15 with TRBJ1-1; D unresolved. Between the trimmed V and J ends, which lost 5 bases and 4 bases, there was a span of 11 bases. Germline V gene data show CDR1 as LNHNV and CDR2 as YYDKDF (reference sequence). The CDR3 extends over 13 amino acids. The CDR3 nucleotides are TGTGCCACCAGCCCGCCGGAGCGCACTGAAGCTTTCTTT. Amino acids: CATSPPERTEAFF.

This clonotype occurred many times. This chain links TRBV11-2 with TRBJ2-1, with no clear D. The germline V gene has CDR1 SGHAT and CDR2 FQNNGV. This CDR3 has 11 amino acids. V lost 4 bases to trimming and J lost 10 bases, with 8 bases between them. This CDR3 is CASSYVGEQFF. The CDR3 DNA reads TGTGCCAGCAGCTACGTTGGGGAGCAGTTCTTC.

This rearrangement joins TRBV27 to TRBJ2-2; D is uncertain. Germline loops: CDR1 MNHEY, CDR2 SMNVEV (reference sequence). The V end was cut by 2 bases, the J end by 7 bases, with 5 bases between. The CDR3 totals 12 residues. CDR3 nucleotides: TGTGCCAGCAGTTTAGGGCACGGGGAGCTGTTTTTT. Translated: CASSLGHGELFF.

This clonotype was seen a few times. V usage is TRBV10-2 and J usage is TRBJ1-4; the match to TRBD1 covers 7 bases. V dropped 6 bases and J dropped 5; count of bases not matched to a gene: 12. Germline lookup yields CDR1 WSHSY and CDR2 SAAADI. This CDR3 region has 16 residues. The CDR3 loop is CASSDLLQGRNEKLFF. As DNA, the CDR3 is TGCGCCAGCAGCGACTTACTACAGGGGAGGAATGAAAAACTGTTTTTT.

This clonotype has more than one count but fewer than ten. The rearrangement joins TRBV19 to TRBJ2-7, with TRBD2 as a possible D gene (5 bases). Germline V gene data show CDR1 as LNHDA and CDR2 as SQIVND (reference sequence). The CDR3 totals 13 residues. Between the trimmed V and J ends, which lost 1 base and 3 bases, there was a span of 7 bases. In DNA form, the CDR3 reads TGTGCCAGTAGTATAGGTCGGGACTACGAGCAGTACTTC. Encoded protein: CASSIGRDYEQYF. The full variable domain, in which reference TRBV19 and TRBJ2-7 provide the parts outside the CDR3, is DGGITQSPKYLFRKEGQNVTLSCEQNLNHDAMYWYRQDPGQGLRLIYYSQIVNDFQKGDIAEGYSVSREKKESFPLTVTSAQKNPTAFYLCASSIGRDYEQYFGPGTRLTVT.

As regards this clonotype: This may be a read error: a much more frequent sequence differs by one nucleotide. The chain is built from TRBV5-1 and TRBJ2-7; D remains ambiguous. The CDR3 has 14 residues. Per germline, CDR1 SGHRS and CDR2 YFSETQ. CDR3 sequence (DNA): TGCGCCAGCAGCTTCGACGGTTCATCCTACGGGCAGTACTTC. Translated, it gives CASSFDGSSYGQYF.

This clonotype has at least ten counts. The chain joins TRBV2 to TRBJ1-2, with D tentatively TRBD1 (5 bases). Germline V gene data show CDR1 as SNHLY and CDR2 as FYNNEI. The CDR3 has 11 residues. V lost 7 bases and J lost 7, with 10 bases in between. CDR3 sequence: CASIMGVGYTF. CDR3 DNA: TGTGCCAGCATAATGGGGGTTGGCTACACCTTC.

The rearrangement links TRBV24-1 to TRBJ2-7; D may correspond to TRBD1 or TRBD2 (5 bases each). Trimming removed 7 bases from V and 0 bases from J, with 9 bases in between. This CDR3 is 13 amino acids long. Germline assignment: CDR1 KGHDR and CDR2 SFDVKD. CDR3 loop: CATSGTDSYEQYF. The CDR3 DNA reads as TGTGCCACCAGCGGGACGGACTCCTACGAGCAGTACTTC.

This clonotype was picked up many times. This chain links TRBV7-2 with TRBJ2-4; D is perhaps TRBD1 (6 bases). The V and J ends lost 3 bases and 4 bases respectively, with 10 bases between them. Germline loops: CDR1 SGHTA, CDR2 FQGNSA. This CDR3 region has 14 residues. In nucleotides, the CDR3 is TGTGCCAGCAGCTTCACAGGGTGGAAAAACATTCAGTACTTC. Its protein product is CASSFTGWKNIQYF.

The rearrangement uses TRBV5-1 and TRBJ1-5, with D uncertain. Germline CDR1 reads SGHRS; CDR2 reads YFSETQ. Trimming pared 3 bases from V and 7 bases from J, leaving 11 bases between. This CDR3 spans 13 amino acids. CDR3 sequence (DNA): TGCGCCAGCAGCTCAGACGGATTCCAGCCCCAGCATTTT. It specifies CASSSDGFQPQHF.

The chain carries TRBV20-1 and TRBJ1-4, with D perhaps matching TRBD1 (6 bases). Germline V CDR1 and CDR2: DFQATT, SNEGSKA (reference sequence). CDR3 length equals 17 residues. V gave up 1 base and J gave up 6 bases, with 21 bases separating them. The CDR3 bases are TGCAGTGCTAGAGGGCCACCCGGGACAATCGGTTATGAAAAACTGTTTTTT. Its translation is CSARGPPGTIGYEKLFF.

This clonotype was detected a few times. At one of its ends the junction is not consistent with the germline gene, which may arise from a read error. The rearrangement uses TRBV20-1 and TRBJ2-5; 7 bases are a match to TRBD2. CDR3 size: 16 residues. Germline V CDR1 and CDR2: DFQATT, SNEGSKA (reference sequence). The CDR3 region has the DNA TGCAGTGCTGGAGAGGGAGGGAGGGCGGCGGGGGAGACCCAGTACTTC. Its translation: CSAGEGGRAAGETQYF.

Many counts were recorded for this clonotype. This rearrangement joins TRBV7-2 to TRBJ1-1; D unclear. With 3 bases removed from V and 3 bases from J, the gap between germline ends came to 8 bases. Germline CDR1 reads SGHTA; CDR2 reads FQGNSA. The CDR3 has 13 amino acids. DNA of the CDR3: TGTGCCAGCAGCTTCTCAGGAGACACTGAAGCTTTCTTT. It translates to CASSFSGDTEAFF. Together with reference TRBV7-2 and TRBJ1-1, the CDR3 gives the full variable domain: GAGVSQSPSNKVTEKGKDVELRCDPISGHTALYWYRQSLGQGLEFLIYFQGNSAPDKSGLPSDRFSAERTGGSVSTLTIQRTQQEDSAVYLCASSFSGDTEAFFGQGTRLTVV.

This clonotype was seen repeatedly, ten times or more. The V gene is TRBV3-1, the J gene TRBJ2-7; D might be TRBD2 (6 bases). This CDR3 is built from 16 residues. The V end was cut by 2 bases, the J end by 0 bases, with 14 bases between. Germline V gene lookup returns CDR1 LGHDT and CDR2 YNNKEL (reference sequence). CDR3 residues: CASSQLPGAYSYEQYF. CDR3 nucleotide sequence: TGTGCCAGCAGCCAACTACCGGGAGCCTACTCCTACGAGCAGTACTTC.

Only a few counts were recorded for this clonotype. A much larger clone lies one base from this, so it may be a read error. The V call is TRBV30, the J call TRBJ1-2; D gene unclear. The CDR3 totals 11 residues. Germline CDR1 reads GTSNPN; CDR2 reads SVGIG (reference sequence). The CDR3, as DNA: TGTGCCTGGAGAGTAAACTATGACTACACCTTC. This codes for CAWRVNYDYTF.